This entry lists 15 T cell receptor beta chains sequenced from one sample in a study of T cells expressing NK-cell markers. TCRdb re-analyzed the 5' RACE reads; it lists each CDR3 protein once, without DNA. This specimen shows fewer than 300,000 distinct CDR3 sequences; the ten leading clones hold about 4%. What was sequenced was blood T cells: a sorted CD56 or NKG2C T cell subset, CD4+ or CD8+ T cells, or bulk PBMC T cells (not recorded which). These receptor sequences come from a woman aged 18-70 years in good health.

The chain has TRBV21-1 and TRBJ2-7. TRBV21-1 is a pseudogene locus. This CDR3 is built from 16 residues. CDR3 sequence: CASSKGLAREIRGQYF.

The J gene is TRBJ1-1, the V gene TRBV12-3 or TRBV12-4; TCRdb's assignment of TRBD1 cannot be checked, as there is no DNA. This CDR3 contains 16 residues. The CDR3 protein is CASSLAGGGSVTEAFF.

This chain uses TRBV20-1 with TRBJ1-3. This CDR3 contains 11 residues. CDR1 is DFQATT and CDR2 is SNEGSKA in the germline V gene (reference sequence). CDR3 residues: CSAYIGNTIYF.

The chain carries TRBV4-3 and TRBJ1-6. CDR1 and CDR2 from the germline V gene are LGHNA and YSLEER. This CDR3 comprises 15 residues. CDR3 region: CASSQGRQGNSPLHF.

The rearrangement uses TRBV7-9 and TRBJ2-3; the D call of TRBD1 rests on TCRdb alone, since no DNA is present to check it. The CDR3 is 15 amino acids. CDR1 and CDR2 from the germline V gene are SEHNR and FQNEAQ (reference sequence). CDR3 protein: CATPSGPRVTDTQYF.

The chain recombines TRBV7-9 with TRBJ2-3; TCRdb designates TRBD1, a call that cannot be tested without DNA. CDR3 length: 16 residues. Germline V CDR1 and CDR2: SEHNR, FQNEAQ (reference sequence). CDR3 protein: CASSGSGQGITDTQYF.

This sequence joins TRBV5-5 and TRBJ2-1; TCRdb selects TRBD2, and the lack of DNA leaves this call unchecked. The CDR3 contains 15 residues. Germline CDR1 SGHKS, CDR2 YYEKEE (reference sequence). CDR3: CASSLGGLPYNEQFF.

V is TRBV12-3 or TRBV12-4 and J is TRBJ1-3. This CDR3 comprises 13 residues. This CDR3 reads CASSFISGNTIYF.

The chain recombines TRBV6-5 with TRBJ2-6; the TRBD1 assignment by TCRdb is unverifiable without DNA. There are 18 residues in the CDR3. Germline CDR1 is MNHEY and CDR2 is SVGAGI. CDR3 region: CASSYSTGIGSGANVLTF.

The chain couples TRBV7-2 to TRBJ2-1; TCRdb names TRBD1, which stays unverified in the absence of DNA. Germline-derived CDR1 and CDR2 are SGHTA and FQGNSA. The CDR3 runs to 15 residues. This CDR3 is CASSKGDRRTNEQFF.

This rearrangement joins TRBV7-2 to TRBJ2-3; TCRdb outputs TRBD1, but without DNA this stays unchecked. CDR1 is SGHTA, CDR2 FQGNSA, per germline. The CDR3 spans 15 residues. The CDR3 sequence is CASSLATGGRDTQYF.

CDR3 loop: CSAAPTRPGGEQYF. The V gene is TRBV29-1, the J gene TRBJ2-7; TCRdb lists TRBD1, though no DNA is available to test this call. CDR3 length equals 14 residues. From germline, CDR1 is SQVTM and CDR2 ANQGSEA.

CDR3 protein: CSASTPSRSYEQYF. The chain employs TRBV20-1 and TRBJ2-7; absent DNA, TCRdb's TRBD2 call cannot be checked. The germline CDR1 and CDR2 sequences are DFQATT and SNEGSKA (reference sequence). This CDR3 is built from 14 residues.

CDR3 region: CASSLRSSGANVLTF. The V gene is TRBV7-2, the J gene TRBJ2-6. The CDR3 covers 15 residues. Germline loops: CDR1 SGHTA, CDR2 FQGNSA.

J is TRBJ2-7 and V is TRBV7-2; there is no DNA to check the TCRdb D call of TRBD1. This CDR3 spans 13 amino acids. CDR1 SGHTA and CDR2 FQGNSA come from the germline V gene. CDR3 amino acids: CASRGQALGEQYF.